A selection of T cell receptor beta chains follows, all from one sample in a study of tumor and adjacent non-tumor tissue in lung cancer. Each CDR3 protein is one row after TCRdb ran MiXCR on the multiplex PCR reads. The sample lists some 80,000 distinct CDR3 sequences; roughly 77% were seen once. Specimen: distant non-tumor lung tissue. The receptors come from a woman between 45 and 65 years old with non-small cell lung cancer. The CDR3 runs from the conserved cysteine through the conserved F or W. The D gene is left open where the match is weak. Clone size is not always given. Where it is, it says once, few, many or a class for expanded clones.

J | D | V | size | DNA | CDR3
TRBJ1-1 | NA | TRBV6-5 | NA | TGTGCCGCGCGGATAGGGACGAACACTGAAGCTTTCTTT | CAARIGTNTEAFF
TRBJ2-2 | TRBD2 | TRBV6-6 | NA | TGTGCCAGCTCCAGCGGGAGGGAATCCGGGGAACTGTTTTTT | CASSSGRESGELFF
TRBJ2-6 | NA | TRBV6-5 | many | TGTGCCAGCAGTTACTCGAGTGACAACTCTGGGGCCAACGTCCTGACTTTC | CASSYSSDNSGANVLTF
TRBJ2-7 | NA | TRBV20-1 | many | TGCAGTGCTAGACCGCCAGGGCCTAGATACGAGCAGTACTTC | CSARPPGPRYEQYF
TRBJ2-7 | TRBD2 | TRBV7-9 | NA | TGTGCCAGCAGCCTTAGCGGGAGGGCGTACGAGCAGTACTTC | CASSLSGRAYEQYF
TRBJ1-1 | NA | TRBV20-1 | NA | TGCAGTGCAGGCACCGGGGCAGACGTGACTGAAGCTTTCTTT | CSAGTGADVTEAFF
TRBJ1-4 | NA | TRBV6-5 | NA | TGTGCCAGCAGGGAATCAGGGCAAATCAGTGAAAAACTGTTTTTT | CASRESGQISEKLFF
TRBJ1-5 | NA | TRBV20-1 | many | TGCAGTGCGGGCCAGGGACGAAAGCCCCAGCATTTT | CSAGQGRKPQHF
TRBJ2-5 | NA | TRBV12-3/TRBV12-4 | NA | TGTGCCATCAGCCCCACTCAAGAGAGCCAGTACTTC | CAISPTQESQYF
TRBJ1-3 | TRBD1 | TRBV6-5 | NA | TGTGTTTCCCGGGTGGGACAGATTTTTCGCTCTGGAAACACCATATATTTT | CVSRVGQIFRSGNTIYF
TRBJ2-1 | TRBD2 | TRBV5-4 | NA | TGTGCCAGCAGCGCCGGAGTAGCGGGAGCGGGCAATGAACAGTTCTTC | CASSAGVAGAGNEQFF
TRBJ2-3 | TRBD1 | TRBV6-1 | NA | TGTGCCAGTAGTATTACAGGGGCAGATACGCAGTATTTT | CASSITGADTQYF
TRBJ1-2 | NA | TRBV29-1 | NA | TGCAACGTTGAAAGGCAGCATTATGGCTACACCTTC | CNVERQHYGYTF
TRBJ2-3 | NA | TRBV12-3/TRBV12-4 | once | TGTATCAGCAGGCCCGGTGGAGGCACAGATACGCAGTATTTT | CISRPGGGTDTQYF
TRBJ2-4 | NA | TRBV10-3 | NA | TGTACCGGCGGTCCTGCCAAAAACATTCAGTATTTC | CTGGPAKNIQYF
TRBJ2-7 | NA | TRBV20-1 | NA | TGCAGTGCCCCACCAACAGACGGCGTTTATCCCTACGAGCAGTACTTC | CSAPPTDGVYPYEQYF
TRBJ2-1 | NA | TRBV29-1 | NA | TGCAGCGTAGCGCCGGACTATGGGGATGAGCAGTCCTTC | CSVAPDYGDEQSF
TRBJ2-7 | NA | TRBV30 | NA | TGTGCCTGGACTCTAGCTTACGAGCAGTACTTC | CAWTLAYEQYF